Listed below are T cell receptor beta chains from one sample, sequenced in a study of regulatory T cells in long-lasting Graves disease. MiXCR was run by TCRdb on the multiplex PCR reads, yielding one entry per CDR3 protein. The table lists 200,000 to 250,000 distinct CDR3 sequences, around 20% of them singletons. This same sample was also part of a study on T cells in Graves' hyperthyroidism and ophthalmopathy.

Sequenced here: peripheral blood mononuclear cells (PBMCs), sampled at new diagnosis, from a patient treated with antithyroid drugs. The receptors derive from a woman between 25 and 40 years old with Graves disease. Both conserved end residues are part of each CDR3. The order of the fields is clone size, V gene, D gene, J gene, CDR3 length, CDR3 DNA, CDR3 protein. D genes are given only for firm matches. Size is omitted from some rows. Given values are once, few, many or a class for expanded clones.

clone size: many
V gene: TRBV12-5
D gene: TRBD1
J gene: TRBJ1-5
CDR3 length: 17
CDR3 DNA: TGTGCTAGTGGTTTGGTTGGGACAGGCCCTCCGGGGCAGCCCCAGCATTTT
CDR3 protein: CASGLVGTGPPGQPQHF

clone size: many
V gene: TRBV10-3
D gene: NA
J gene: TRBJ2-3
CDR3 length: 14
CDR3 DNA: TGTGCCATCAGTGAATCAGGGATCGCAGATACGCAGTATTTT
CDR3 protein: CAISESGIADTQYF

clone size: many
V gene: TRBV3-1
D gene: NA
J gene: TRBJ1-1
CDR3 length: 16
CDR3 DNA: TGTGCCAGCAGCAAAAAAGGTACAGCCAAAGTTGCTGAAGCTTTCTTT
CDR3 protein: CASSKKGTAKVAEAFF

clone size: NA
V gene: TRBV28
D gene: NA
J gene: TRBJ1-5
CDR3 length: 16
CDR3 DNA: TGTGCCAGCAGTTTATCCGGGGCGATCGGGAATCAGCCCCAGCATTTT
CDR3 protein: CASSLSGAIGNQPQHF

clone size: few
V gene: TRBV20-1
D gene: NA
J gene: TRBJ1-1
CDR3 length: 12
CDR3 DNA: TGCAGTGCTAGAGATCTCTTATTGGGAGCTTTCTTT
CDR3 protein: CSARDLLLGAFF

clone size: NA
V gene: TRBV11-3
D gene: TRBD2
J gene: TRBJ2-7
CDR3 length: 14
CDR3 DNA: TGTGCCAGCAGCTTTGGACTAGGGGTGAGCGAGCAGTACTTC
CDR3 protein: CASSFGLGVSEQYF

clone size: many
V gene: TRBV19
D gene: TRBD2
J gene: TRBJ2-3
CDR3 length: 15
CDR3 DNA: TGTGCCAGTACCCTAGGACTAGCCTCCACAGATACGCAGTATTTT
CDR3 protein: CASTLGLASTDTQYF

clone size: many
V gene: TRBV12-3/TRBV12-4
D gene: TRBD1
J gene: TRBJ1-4
CDR3 length: 15
CDR3 DNA: TGTGCCAGCATCCGACAGGGACAGGGGTTGCAAAAACTGTTTTTT
CDR3 protein: CASIRQGQGLQKLFF

clone size: many
V gene: TRBV13
D gene: NA
J gene: TRBJ2-2
CDR3 length: 12
CDR3 DNA: TGTGCCAGCAAAAGGGCCGCAAGGGAGCTGTTTTTT
CDR3 protein: CASKRAARELFF

clone size: many
V gene: TRBV15
D gene: TRBD1
J gene: TRBJ1-5
CDR3 length: 16
CDR3 DNA: TGTGCCACCAGCAGACGACAGGGGGCGGGCAATCAGCCCCAGCATTTT
CDR3 protein: CATSRRQGAGNQPQHF